This T cell receptor (beta chain) was sequenced for a study of blood T cells in healthy people across ages. Study findings and constraints: The donors' CMV status was not determined, possibly confounding changes in expanded clonotypes.

The CDR3 runs to 17 residues. Germline V gene data show CDR1 as ENHRY and CDR2 as SYGVKD. V gave up 2 bases and J gave up 5 bases; unmatched junction bases: 14. Comments on this clonotype: What it recognizes is unknown.

The authors isolated at least 7 million PBMCs per sample. Alongside a J-beta primer mix, a sample-barcoded 5' primer served in a second PCR lasting about 7 to 11 cycles. Each cDNA molecule was tagged by a template-switch adaptor that had 12 random nucleotides. TCRdb independently ran MiXCR on the 5' RACE reads; one entry per CDR3 protein. This table has 1.4 million to 1.5 million distinct CDR3 sequences, roughly 45% appearing once. The clonotype originates from a woman under 30 in good health. The sample was blood. The gene calls are TRBV10-3 and TRBJ2-5, with 7 bases identical to TRBD1. CDR3 nucleotides: TGTGCCATCAGTGAGGGATTCCCGCGACAGGGAAGGGAGACCCAGTACTTC. Translating gives CAISEGFPRQGRETQYF.